Detailed here is one T cell receptor (beta chain). This sample was taken from a study of T cell changes during pregnancy in multiple sclerosis. The data were produced by immunoSEQ multiplex PCR, yet TCRdb's version contains in-frame clones alone and is incomplete. Here the sample spans about 51,000 clones, about 92% being singletons. J was trimmed by 6 bases and V by 2 bases; bases with no gene match: 6. Germline assignment: CDR1 MDHEN and CDR2 SYDVKM. This CDR3 has 16 amino acids. The chain couples TRBV28 to TRBJ2-2; 10 bases map to TRBD1. This receptor was identified in a female donor with multiple sclerosis, enrolled in a pregnancy study. Specimen: peripheral blood, collected in the second trimester of pregnancy. The CDR3 sequence is CASSLRGQGLSGELFF. The DNA for the CDR3 is TGTGCCAGCAGTTTAAGGGGACAGGGGTTATCCGGGGAGCTGTTTTTT.